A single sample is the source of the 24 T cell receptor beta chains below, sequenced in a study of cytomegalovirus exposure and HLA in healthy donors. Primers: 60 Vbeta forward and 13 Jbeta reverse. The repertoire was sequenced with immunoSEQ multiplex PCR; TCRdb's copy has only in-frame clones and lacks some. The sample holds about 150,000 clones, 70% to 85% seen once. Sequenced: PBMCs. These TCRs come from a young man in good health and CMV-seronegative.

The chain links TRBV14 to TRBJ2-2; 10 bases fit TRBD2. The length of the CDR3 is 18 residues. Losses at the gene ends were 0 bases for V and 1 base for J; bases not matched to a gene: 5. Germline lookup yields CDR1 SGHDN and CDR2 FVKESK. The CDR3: CASSQDLGLARNTGELFF. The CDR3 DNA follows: TGTGCCAGCAGCCAAGATCTGGGACTAGCGAGGAACACCGGGGAGCTGTTTTTT.

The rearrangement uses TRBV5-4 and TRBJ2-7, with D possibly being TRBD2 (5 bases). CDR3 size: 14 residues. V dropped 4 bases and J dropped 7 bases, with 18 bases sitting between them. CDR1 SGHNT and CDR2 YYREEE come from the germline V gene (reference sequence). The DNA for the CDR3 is TGTGCCAGCAGCCTAACGGTCGCCGGGGATGAGCAGTACTTC. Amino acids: CASSLTVAGDEQYF.

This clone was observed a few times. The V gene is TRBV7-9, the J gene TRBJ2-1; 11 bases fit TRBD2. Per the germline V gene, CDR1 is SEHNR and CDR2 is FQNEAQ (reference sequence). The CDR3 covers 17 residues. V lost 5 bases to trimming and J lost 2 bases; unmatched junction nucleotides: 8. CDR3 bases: TGTGCCAGCAGCCTCCTTACGGGACTAGCGGCCTACAATGAGCAGTTCTTC. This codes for CASSLLTGLAAYNEQFF. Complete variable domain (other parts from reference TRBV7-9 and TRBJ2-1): DTGVSQNPRHKITKRGQNVTFRCDPISEHNRLYWYRQTLGQGPEFLTYFQNEAQLEKSRLLSDRFSAERPKGSFSTLEIQRTEQGDSAMYLCASSLLTGLAAYNEQFFGPGTRLTVL.

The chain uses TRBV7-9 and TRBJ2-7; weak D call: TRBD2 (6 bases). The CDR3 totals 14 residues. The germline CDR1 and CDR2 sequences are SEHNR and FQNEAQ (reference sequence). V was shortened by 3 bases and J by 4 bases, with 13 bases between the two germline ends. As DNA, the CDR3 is TGTGCCAGCAGCTTTGCGGGGCAGTTTTACGAGCAGTACTTC. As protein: CASSFAGQFYEQYF.

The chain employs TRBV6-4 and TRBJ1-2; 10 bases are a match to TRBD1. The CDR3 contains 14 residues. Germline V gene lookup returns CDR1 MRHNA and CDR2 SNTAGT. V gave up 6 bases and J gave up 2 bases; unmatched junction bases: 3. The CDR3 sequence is CASSPGQGNYGYTF. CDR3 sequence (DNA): TGTGCCAGCAGCCCGGGACAGGGGAACTATGGCTACACCTTC.

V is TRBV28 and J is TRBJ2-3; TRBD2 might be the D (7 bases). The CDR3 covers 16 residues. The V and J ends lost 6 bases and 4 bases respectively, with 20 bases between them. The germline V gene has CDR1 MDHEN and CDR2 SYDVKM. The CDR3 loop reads CASSSHLGGGSDTQYF. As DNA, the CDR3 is TGTGCCAGCAGCAGCCATTTAGGGGGGGGCTCAGATACGCAGTATTTT.

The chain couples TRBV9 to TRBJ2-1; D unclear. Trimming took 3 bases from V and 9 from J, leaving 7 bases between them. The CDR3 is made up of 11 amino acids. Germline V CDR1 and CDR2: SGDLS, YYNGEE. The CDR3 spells CASSEYGEQFF. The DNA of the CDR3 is TGTGCCAGCAGCGAATACGGTGAGCAGTTCTTC.

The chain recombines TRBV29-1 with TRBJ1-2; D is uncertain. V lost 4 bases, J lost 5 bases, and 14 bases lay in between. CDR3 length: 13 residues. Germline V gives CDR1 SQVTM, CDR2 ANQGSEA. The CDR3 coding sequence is TGCAGCGTTGCCGGAGGGTTGGCGTATGGCTACACCTTC. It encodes CSVAGGLAYGYTF.

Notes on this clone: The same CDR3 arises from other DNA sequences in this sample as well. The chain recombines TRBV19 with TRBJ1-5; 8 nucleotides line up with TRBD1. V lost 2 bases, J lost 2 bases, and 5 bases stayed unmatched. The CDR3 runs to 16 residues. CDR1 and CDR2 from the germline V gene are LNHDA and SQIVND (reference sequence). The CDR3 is CASSIQGAGGNQPQHF. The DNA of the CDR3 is TGTGCCAGTAGTATACAGGGGGCGGGAGGCAATCAGCCCCAGCATTTT.

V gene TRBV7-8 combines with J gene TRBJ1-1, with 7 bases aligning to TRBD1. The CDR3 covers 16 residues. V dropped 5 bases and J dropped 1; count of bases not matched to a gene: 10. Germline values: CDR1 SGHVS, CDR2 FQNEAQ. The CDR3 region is CASSRRQGRRNTEAFF. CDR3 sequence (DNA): TGTGCCAGCAGCAGGCGACAGGGAAGGAGGAACACTGAAGCTTTCTTT.

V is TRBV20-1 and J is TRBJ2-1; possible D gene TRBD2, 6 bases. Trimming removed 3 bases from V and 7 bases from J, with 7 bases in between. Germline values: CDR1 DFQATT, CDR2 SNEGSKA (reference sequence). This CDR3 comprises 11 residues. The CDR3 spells CSASRGNEQFF. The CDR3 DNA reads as TGCAGTGCTAGCCGGGGGAATGAGCAGTTCTTC.

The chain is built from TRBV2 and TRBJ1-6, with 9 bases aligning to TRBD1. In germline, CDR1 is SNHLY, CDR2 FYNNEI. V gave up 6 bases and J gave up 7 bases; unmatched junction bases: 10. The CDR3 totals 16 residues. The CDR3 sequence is CASRPTGGYLNSPLHF. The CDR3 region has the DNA TGTGCCAGCAGGCCTACAGGGGGCTATCTCAATTCACCCCTCCACTTT.

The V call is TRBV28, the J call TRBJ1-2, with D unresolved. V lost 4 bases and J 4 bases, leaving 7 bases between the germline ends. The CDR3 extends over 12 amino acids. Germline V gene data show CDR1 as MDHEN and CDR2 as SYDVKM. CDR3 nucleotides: TGTGCCAGCAGTTCCACGGTCTATGGCTACACCTTC. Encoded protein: CASSSTVYGYTF.

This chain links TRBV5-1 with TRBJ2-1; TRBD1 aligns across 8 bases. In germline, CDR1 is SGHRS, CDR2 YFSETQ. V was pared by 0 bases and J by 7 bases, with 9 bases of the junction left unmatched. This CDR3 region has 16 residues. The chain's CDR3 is CASSLDGDRLWNEQFF. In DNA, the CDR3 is TGCGCCAGCAGCTTGGACGGGGACAGGTTATGGAATGAGCAGTTCTTC.

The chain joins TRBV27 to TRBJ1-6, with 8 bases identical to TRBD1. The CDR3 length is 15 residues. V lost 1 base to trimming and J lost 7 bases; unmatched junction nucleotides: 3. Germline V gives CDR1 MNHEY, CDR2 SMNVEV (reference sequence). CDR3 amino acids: CASSLLQGGNSPLHF. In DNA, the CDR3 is TGTGCCAGCAGTTTATTACAGGGGGGGAATTCACCCCTCCACTTT.

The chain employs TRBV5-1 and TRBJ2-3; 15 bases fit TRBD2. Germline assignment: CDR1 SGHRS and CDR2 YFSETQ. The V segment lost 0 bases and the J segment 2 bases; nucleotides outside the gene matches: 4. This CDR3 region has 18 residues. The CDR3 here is CASSLGTSGGGNTDTQYF. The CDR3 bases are TGCGCCAGCAGCTTGGGGACTAGCGGGGGGGGGAACACAGATACGCAGTATTTT.

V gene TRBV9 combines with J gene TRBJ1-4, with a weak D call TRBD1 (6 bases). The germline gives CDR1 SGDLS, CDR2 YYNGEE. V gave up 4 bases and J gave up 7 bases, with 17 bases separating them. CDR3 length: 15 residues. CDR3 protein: CASSPFGGAGEKLFF. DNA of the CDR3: TGTGCCAGCAGCCCATTCGGGGGGGCCGGTGAAAAACTGTTTTTT.

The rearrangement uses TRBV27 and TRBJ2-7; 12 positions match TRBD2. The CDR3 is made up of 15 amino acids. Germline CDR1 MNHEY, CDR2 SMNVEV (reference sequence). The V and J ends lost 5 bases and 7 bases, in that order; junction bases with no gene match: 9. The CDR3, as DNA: TGTGCCAGCAGTGTAACTAGCGGGGGGCCAGGGGAGCAGTACTTC. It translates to CASSVTSGGPGEQYF.

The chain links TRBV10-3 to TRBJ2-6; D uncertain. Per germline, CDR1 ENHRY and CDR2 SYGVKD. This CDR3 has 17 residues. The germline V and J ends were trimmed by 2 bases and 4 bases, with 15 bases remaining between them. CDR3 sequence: CAISEPTPGSGANVLTF. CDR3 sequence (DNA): TGTGCCATCAGTGAGCCCACACCCGGGTCAGGGGCCAACGTCCTGACTTTC.

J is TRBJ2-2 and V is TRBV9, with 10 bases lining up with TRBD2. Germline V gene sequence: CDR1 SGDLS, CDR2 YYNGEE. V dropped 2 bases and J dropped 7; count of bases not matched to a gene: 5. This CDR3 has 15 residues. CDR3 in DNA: TGTGCCAGCAGCGTTGTAGCTAGCGGGGGCGGGGAGCTGTTTTTT. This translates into CASSVVASGGGELFF.

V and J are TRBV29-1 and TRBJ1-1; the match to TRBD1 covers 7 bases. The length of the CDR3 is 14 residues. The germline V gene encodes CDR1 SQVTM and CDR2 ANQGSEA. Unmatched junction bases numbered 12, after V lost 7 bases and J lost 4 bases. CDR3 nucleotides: TGCAGCGCCCTAGGGGGCAGAGGAGTCACTGAAGCTTTCTTT. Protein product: CSALGGRGVTEAFF.

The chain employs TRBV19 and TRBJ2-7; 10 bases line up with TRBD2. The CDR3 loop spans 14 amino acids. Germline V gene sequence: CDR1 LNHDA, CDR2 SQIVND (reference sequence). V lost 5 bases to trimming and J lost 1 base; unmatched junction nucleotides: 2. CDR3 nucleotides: TGTGCCAGTAGTGCTAGCGGGGGATCCTACGAGCAGTACTTC. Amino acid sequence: CASSASGGSYEQYF.

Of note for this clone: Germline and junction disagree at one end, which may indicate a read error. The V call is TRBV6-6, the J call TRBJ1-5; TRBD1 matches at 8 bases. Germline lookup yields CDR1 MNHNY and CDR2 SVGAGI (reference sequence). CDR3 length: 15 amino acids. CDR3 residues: CASSLGQGGNQPQNF. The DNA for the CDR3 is TGTGCCAGCAGCCTTGGACAGGGAGGCAATCAGCCCCAGAATTTT.

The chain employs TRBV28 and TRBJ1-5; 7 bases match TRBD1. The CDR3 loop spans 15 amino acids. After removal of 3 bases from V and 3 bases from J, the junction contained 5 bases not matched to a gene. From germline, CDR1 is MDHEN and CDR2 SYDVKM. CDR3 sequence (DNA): TGTGCCAGCAGTTTCCCCAGGGGGGTCAATCAGCCCCAGCATTTT. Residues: CASSFPRGVNQPQHF. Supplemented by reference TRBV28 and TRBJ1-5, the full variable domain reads DVKVTQSSRYLVKRTGEKVFLECVQDMDHENMFWYRQDPGLGLRLIYFSYDVKMKEKGDIPEGYSVSREKKERFSLILESASTNQTSMYLCASSFPRGVNQPQHFGDGTRLSIL.